Presented here are 21 T cell receptor beta chains from one specimen sequenced in a study of blood T cell repertoires in COVID-19. The assay was immunoSEQ multiplex PCR, and TCRdb's table has in-frame clones only and misses some. Seen here are over 200,000 clones, about 83% observed once, and the top ten hold approximately 5.9%. Sequencing was performed on peripheral blood. These TCRs come from a man of 80 years or more with acute or convalescent COVID-19.

The rearrangement uses TRBV28 and TRBJ1-5, with D perhaps TRBD1 (6 bases). Germline loops: CDR1 MDHEN, CDR2 SYDVKM. The CDR3 consists of 15 residues. V shed 5 bases and J shed 6 bases, with 17 bases lying between them. DNA of the CDR3: TGTGCCAGCAGTAGTACAGGGTTCTTGGGTCAGCCCCAGCATTTT. It is translated as CASSSTGFLGQPQHF.

The chain joins TRBV3-1 (or the pseudogene TRBV3-2) to TRBJ2-2; D not resolved. This CDR3 comprises 15 residues. V lost 4 bases to trimming and J lost 2 bases, with 11 bases between them. The germline gives CDR1 LGHDT, CDR2 YNNKEL (reference sequence). The CDR3 spells CASSLQVFNTGELFF. In DNA form, the CDR3 reads TGTGCCAGCAGCCTCCAGGTCTTCAACACCGGGGAGCTGTTTTTT.

This rearrangement joins TRBV30 to TRBJ1-4, with 9 bases matching TRBD1. The length of the CDR3 is 12 residues. J lost 3 bases, V lost 8 bases, and 1 base had no gene match. Germline CDR1 and CDR2: GTSNPN and SVGIG (reference sequence). The CDR3, as DNA: TGTGCCGGGACAGGGCCTAATGAAAAACTGTTTTTT. Translation gives CAGTGPNEKLFF.

This clone has only one observation. The CDR3 coding sequence is TGTGCCAGCAGCCGCGGGACAGGGTTGAACACTGAAGCTTTCTTT. Amino acids: CASSRGTGLNTEAFF. This rearrangement joins TRBV3-1 (or the pseudogene TRBV3-2) to TRBJ1-1, with TRBD1 matching over 9 bases. The V gene's germline CDR1 is LGHDT and CDR2 YNNKEL (reference sequence). The J segment lost 0 bases and the V segment lost 4 bases, leaving 3 bases of the junction unmatched. The CDR3 runs 15 residues.

The CDR3 protein is CASSLARGTEAFF. CDR3 in DNA: TGTGCCAGCAGCCTAGCTAGGGGCACTGAAGCTTTCTTT. The V and J genes are TRBV3-1 (or the pseudogene TRBV3-2) and TRBJ1-1; tentatively, D is TRBD1 (5 bases). Germline CDR1 is LGHDT and CDR2 is YNNKEL (reference sequence). The V end lost 4 bases, the J end lost 4 bases, and 10 bases lay between the germline ends. The CDR3 has 13 amino acids.

This clone appeared a few times. The chain couples TRBV14 to TRBJ1-2, with 7 positions matching TRBD1. J lost 3 bases, V lost 4 bases, and 8 bases had no gene match. CDR3 length: 15 residues. Germline V lookup: CDR1 SGHDN, CDR2 FVKESK. The CDR3 region is CASSLRQGWYYGYTF. CDR3 bases: TGTGCCAGCAGCCTACGACAGGGATGGTACTATGGCTACACCTTC.

This rearrangement joins TRBV12-3 or TRBV12-4 to TRBJ1-1, with 7 nucleotides matching TRBD1. V shed 5 bases, J shed 9 bases, and the junction held 9 bases outside the gene matches. The CDR3 is 13 amino acids. The CDR3: CASSPSRQGKAFF. The CDR3 DNA is TGTGCCAGCAGTCCTTCCAGACAGGGTAAAGCTTTCTTT.

V gene TRBV30 combines with J gene TRBJ1-4; perhaps TRBD1 as D (5 bases). The CDR3 loop spans 14 amino acids. Trimming cost V 5 bases and J 8 bases, with 18 bases left between them. Germline V lookup: CDR1 GTSNPN, CDR2 SVGIG (reference sequence). The CDR3 DNA follows: TGTGCCTGGCAAGAGACAGTGAACGGAGAAAAACTGTTTTTT. This translates into CAWQETVNGEKLFF.

The J gene is TRBJ1-1, the V gene TRBV5-6; perhaps TRBD1 as D (6 bases). The CDR3 totals 12 residues. Germline-derived CDR1 and CDR2 are SGHDT and YYEEEE. Deletions cut 4 bases from V and 11 bases from J, with 15 bases between. CDR3 sequence (DNA): TGTGCCAGCAGCCCCGTAACAGGGCGGGCTTTCTTT. Encoded protein: CASSPVTGRAFF. Looking up the rest from reference TRBV5-6 and TRBJ1-1 gives the full variable domain: DAGVTQSPTHLIKTRGQQVTLRCSPKSGHDTVSWYQQALGQGPQFIFQYYEEEERQRGNFPDRFSGHQFPNYSSELNVNALLLGDSALYLCASSPVTGRAFFGQGTRLTVV.

The genes are TRBV25-1 and TRBJ2-3, with 8 bases aligning to TRBD2. Germline lookup yields CDR1 MGHDK and CDR2 SYGVNS. The CDR3 has 14 amino acids. V lost 10 bases to trimming and J lost 6 bases; unmatched junction nucleotides: 12. The DNA for the CDR3 is TGTGCCACCGGGGCGGGAGGTCAGGTGGATACGCAGTATTTT. Protein sequence: CATGAGGQVDTQYF.

This chain joins TRBV6-1 and TRBJ1-2; possibly TRBD1 for D (5 bases). Germline loops: CDR1 MNHNS, CDR2 SASEGT. This CDR3 has 15 residues. V was clipped by 1 base and J by 4 bases, with 13 bases between them. The CDR3 reads CASSEDPKGAYGYTF. CDR3 nucleotide sequence: TGTGCCAGCAGTGAAGACCCAAAAGGGGCCTATGGCTACACCTTC.

The chain links TRBV24-1 to TRBJ2-1; possibly TRBD1 for D (5 bases). The CDR3 is 14 residues long. In germline, CDR1 is KGHDR, CDR2 SFDVKD. V was clipped by 1 base and J by 8 bases, with 11 bases between them. This chain's CDR3 is CATSDFRDQDEQFF. The CDR3 nucleotides read TGTGCCACCAGTGATTTCAGGGATCAGGATGAGCAGTTCTTC.

The CDR3 protein is CASSESPLLYEQYF. The DNA for the CDR3 is TGTGCCAGCAGTGAGTCCCCTCTACTCTACGAGCAGTACTTC. The V gene is TRBV6-1, the J gene TRBJ2-7; D ambiguous. This CDR3 contains 14 residues. Germline CDR1 and CDR2: MNHNS and SASEGT. Between the trimmed V and J ends, which lost 3 bases and 3 bases, there was a span of 12 bases.

The chain couples TRBV7-3 to TRBJ2-2, with 10 positions matching TRBD2. Germline CDR1 SGHTA, CDR2 FQGTGA. Losses at the gene ends were 4 bases for V and 0 bases for J; bases not matched to a gene: 14. The CDR3 totals 20 residues. The CDR3 DNA reads as TGTGCCAGCAGCTCCCCCCAAGGGACTAGCGCTCCCGCGAACACCGGGGAGCTGTTTTTT. It specifies CASSSPQGTSAPANTGELFF.

The V gene is TRBV6-5, the J gene TRBJ2-1; 11 bases are shared with TRBD2. V dropped 5 bases and J dropped 7; count of bases not matched to a gene: 7. The CDR3 spans 15 residues. Germline-derived CDR1 and CDR2 are MNHEY and SVGAGI. The CDR3 spells CASSPGTSGLNEQFF. In DNA form, the CDR3 reads TGTGCCAGCAGTCCCGGGACTAGCGGACTTAATGAGCAGTTCTTC.

The rearrangement uses TRBV19 and TRBJ2-7, with a possible D match to TRBD2 (5 bases). V lost 11 bases and J 2 bases, leaving 10 bases between the germline ends. Looked up from germline, CDR1 is LNHDA and CDR2 is SQIVND (reference sequence). The length of the CDR3 is 11 residues. CDR3 region: CAPGMTYEQYF. For the CDR3, the DNA is TGTGCCCCCGGGATGACCTACGAGCAGTACTTC.

This chain joins TRBV6-1 and TRBJ2-7; 8 nucleotides line up with TRBD2. CDR3 size: 14 residues. V was clipped by 1 base and J by 4 bases; unmatched bases: 3. Germline V gene lookup returns CDR1 MNHNS and CDR2 SASEGT. Here the CDR3 reads CASSEVASGYEQYF. Written as DNA, the CDR3 is TGTGCCAGCAGTGAAGTGGCTAGCGGGTACGAGCAGTACTTC.

The rearrangement joins TRBV12-3 or TRBV12-4 to TRBJ2-1; D perhaps matches TRBD1 (6 bases). The CDR3 sequence is 13 residues long. V dropped 3 bases and J dropped 9 bases, with 12 bases sitting between them. The CDR3 loop reads CASSLNREFEQFF. DNA of the CDR3: TGTGCCAGCAGTTTGAACAGGGAATTTGAGCAGTTCTTC.

This chain uses TRBV2 with TRBJ2-3, with D maybe TRBD1 (6 bases). Trimming removed 3 bases from V and 3 bases from J, with 7 bases in between. Germline V gene sequence: CDR1 SNHLY, CDR2 FYNNEI. There are 13 residues in the CDR3. CDR3 coding DNA: TGTGCCAGCAGTGACCAGGGGACAGATACGCAGTATTTT. It codes for CASSDQGTDTQYF.

This clone was found once. The chain couples TRBV19 to TRBJ2-7, with 10 bases matching TRBD2. Trimming took 4 bases from V and 3 from J; bases not matched to a gene: 6. The CDR3 contains 15 residues. The germline gives CDR1 LNHDA, CDR2 SQIVND (reference sequence). CDR3 loop: CASSTNSGGSYEQYF. CDR3 bases: TGTGCCAGTAGTACCAATAGCGGGGGGAGCTACGAGCAGTACTTC.

Regarding this clone: The sample has other DNA sequences that encode this CDR3 too. The chain joins TRBV28 to TRBJ2-7; the D is unclear. The CDR3 consists of 12 residues. Trimming took off 5 bases at V and 2 bases at J, with 7 bases between the two ends. CDR1 is MDHEN and CDR2 is SYDVKM in the germline V gene. The CDR3 protein is CASSRTAYEQYF. The CDR3 DNA reads TGTGCCAGCAGTCGAACAGCCTACGAGCAGTACTTC.